This T cell receptor beta chain appears in the sequencing data of a study of shared clonotypes between healthy human individuals. Study as a whole: Aged 18 to 49, the donors were two women and a few men.

Germline CDR1 reads MNHEY; CDR2 reads SVGAGI. This CDR3 is 16 amino acids long. The V end was cut by 0 bases, the J end by 2 bases, with 13 bases between. General study points: Sequencing depth was expected to influence donor clonotype sharing. Tissue TCR repertoires likely differ from these blood-only repertoires.

The unsorted samples took roughly 100 million PBMCs to get genomic DNA. This clone has a single count. Its antigen is undetermined. TCRdb's copy holds only in-frame clones and misses some; the assay was immunoSEQ multiplex PCR. The data contain 470,000 or so clones, almost 80% of them singletons. Sequenced input: PBMCs. The chain joins TRBV6-5 to TRBJ1-2; D might be TRBD1 (6 bases). This TCR was recovered from a woman aged 40 to 50 in good health. Some clones in this sample may be carry-over from other donors' samples. For the CDR3, the DNA is TGTGCCAGCAGTTACTCCCGGGGGGCTGCAAACTATGGCTACACCTTC. Encoded protein: CASSYSRGAANYGYTF.